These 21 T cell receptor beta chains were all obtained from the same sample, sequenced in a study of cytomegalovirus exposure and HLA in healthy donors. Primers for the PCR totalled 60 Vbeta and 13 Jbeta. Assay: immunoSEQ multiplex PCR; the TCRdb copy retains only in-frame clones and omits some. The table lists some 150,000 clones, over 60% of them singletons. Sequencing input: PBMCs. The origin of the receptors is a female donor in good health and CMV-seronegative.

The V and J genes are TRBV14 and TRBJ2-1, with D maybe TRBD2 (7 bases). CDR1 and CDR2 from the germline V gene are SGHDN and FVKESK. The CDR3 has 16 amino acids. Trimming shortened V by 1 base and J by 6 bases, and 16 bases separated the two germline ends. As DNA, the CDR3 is TGTGCCAGCAGCCAAGTAGGGGGGGCGTGGGGCAATGAGCAGTTCTTC. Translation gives CASSQVGGAWGNEQFF.

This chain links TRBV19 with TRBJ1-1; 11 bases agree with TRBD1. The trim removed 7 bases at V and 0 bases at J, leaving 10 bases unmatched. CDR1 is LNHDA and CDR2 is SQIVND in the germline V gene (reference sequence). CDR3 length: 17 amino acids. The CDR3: CASIPDRGRVMNTEAFF. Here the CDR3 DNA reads TGTGCCAGTATCCCGGACAGGGGGCGTGTAATGAACACTGAAGCTTTCTTT.

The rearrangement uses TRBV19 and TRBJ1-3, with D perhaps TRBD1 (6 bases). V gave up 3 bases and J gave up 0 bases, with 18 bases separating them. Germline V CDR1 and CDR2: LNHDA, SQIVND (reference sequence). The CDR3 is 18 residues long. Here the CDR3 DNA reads TGTGCCAGTAGTATGGTCGCAGGGGTAACGTTCTCTGGAAACACCATATATTTT. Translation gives CASSMVAGVTFSGNTIYF.

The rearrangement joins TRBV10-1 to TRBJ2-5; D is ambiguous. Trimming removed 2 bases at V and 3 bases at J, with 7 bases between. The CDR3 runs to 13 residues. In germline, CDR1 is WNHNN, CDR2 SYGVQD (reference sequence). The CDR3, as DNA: TGCGCCAGCAGTGAGGGCTTTGAAGAGACCCAGTACTTC. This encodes CASSEGFEETQYF.

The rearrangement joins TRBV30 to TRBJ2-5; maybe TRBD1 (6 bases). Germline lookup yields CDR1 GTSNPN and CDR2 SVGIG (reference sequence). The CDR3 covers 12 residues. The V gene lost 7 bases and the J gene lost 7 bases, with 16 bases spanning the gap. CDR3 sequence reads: CAFYRAPGTQYF. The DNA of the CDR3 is TGTGCCTTTTACAGGGCCCCGGGGACCCAGTACTTC.

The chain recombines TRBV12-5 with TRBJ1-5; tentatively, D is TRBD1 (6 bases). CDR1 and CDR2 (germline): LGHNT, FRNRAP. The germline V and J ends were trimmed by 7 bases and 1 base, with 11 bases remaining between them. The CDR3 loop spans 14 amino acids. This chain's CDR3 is CASDFGQSNQPQHF. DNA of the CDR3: TGTGCTAGTGACTTTGGACAGAGCAATCAGCCCCAGCATTTT. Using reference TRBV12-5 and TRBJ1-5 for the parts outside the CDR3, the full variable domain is DARVTQTPRHKVTEMGQEVTMRCQPILGHNTVFWYRQTMMQGLELLAYFRNRAPLDDSGMPKDRFSAEMPDATLATLKIQPSEPRDSAVYFCASDFGQSNQPQHFGDGTRLSIL.

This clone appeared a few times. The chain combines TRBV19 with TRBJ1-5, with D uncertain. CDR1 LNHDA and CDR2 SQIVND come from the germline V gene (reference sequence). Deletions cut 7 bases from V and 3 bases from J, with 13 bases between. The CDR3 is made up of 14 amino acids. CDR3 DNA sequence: TGTGCCAGTACCCTAAGTGGGCTCAATCAGCCCCAGCATTTT. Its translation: CASTLSGLNQPQHF.

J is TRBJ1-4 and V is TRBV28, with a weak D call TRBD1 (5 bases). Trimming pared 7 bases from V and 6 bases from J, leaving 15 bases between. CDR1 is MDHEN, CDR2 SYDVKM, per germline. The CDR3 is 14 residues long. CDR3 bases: TGTGCCAGCAAGACAGTACCGGGGGATGAAAAACTGTTTTTT. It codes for CASKTVPGDEKLFF.

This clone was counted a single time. The CDR3 region is CASSLKGGDGYTF. The CDR3 bases are TGTGCCAGCAGCTTGAAGGGAGGGGATGGCTACACCTTC. The V call is TRBV7-9, the J call TRBJ1-2, with D maybe TRBD1 (5 bases). The length of the CDR3 is 13 residues. Per the germline V gene, CDR1 is SEHNR and CDR2 is FQNEAQ (reference sequence). V gave up 3 bases and J gave up 6 bases, with 11 bases separating them. Full variable domain (remainder filled in from reference TRBV7-9 and TRBJ1-2): DTGVSQNPRHKITKRGQNVTFRCDPISEHNRLYWYRQTLGQGPEFLTYFQNEAQLEKSRLLSDRFSAERPKGSFSTLEIQRTEQGDSAMYLCASSLKGGDGYTFGSGTRLTVV.

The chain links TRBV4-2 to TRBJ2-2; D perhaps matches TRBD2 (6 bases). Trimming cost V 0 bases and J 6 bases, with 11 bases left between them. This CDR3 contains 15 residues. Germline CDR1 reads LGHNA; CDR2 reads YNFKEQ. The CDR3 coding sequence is TGTGCCAGCAGCCAAGAGGGGACTTACCCCGGGGAGCTGTTTTTT. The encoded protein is CASSQEGTYPGELFF.

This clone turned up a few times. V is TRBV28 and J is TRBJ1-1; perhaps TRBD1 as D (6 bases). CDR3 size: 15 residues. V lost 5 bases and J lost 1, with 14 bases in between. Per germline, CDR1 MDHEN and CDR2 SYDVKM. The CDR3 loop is CASSPYPGQNTEAFF. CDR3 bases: TGTGCCAGCAGTCCCTATCCGGGACAGAACACTGAAGCTTTCTTT.

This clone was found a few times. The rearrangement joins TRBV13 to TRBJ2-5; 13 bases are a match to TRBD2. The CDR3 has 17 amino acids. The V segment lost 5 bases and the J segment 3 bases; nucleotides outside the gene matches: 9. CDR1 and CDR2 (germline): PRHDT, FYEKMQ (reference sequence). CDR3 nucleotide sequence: TGTGCCAGCAGCCCGGGACTAGCGGGGTTATCGGAAGAGACCCAGTACTTC. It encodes CASSPGLAGLSEETQYF.

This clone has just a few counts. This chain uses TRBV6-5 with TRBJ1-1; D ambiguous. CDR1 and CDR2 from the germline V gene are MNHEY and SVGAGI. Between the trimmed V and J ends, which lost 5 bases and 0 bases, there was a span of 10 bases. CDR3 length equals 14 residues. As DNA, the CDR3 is TGTGCCAGCAGTGACTTGAGGGTGAACACTGAAGCTTTCTTT. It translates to CASSDLRVNTEAFF.

CDR3 coding DNA: TGTGCCAGCAGCCGAGGGGGCGCAGAAGAGACCCAGTACTTC. Translation: CASSRGGAEETQYF. The genes are TRBV28 and TRBJ2-5; 7 positions match TRBD1. CDR1 MDHEN and CDR2 SYDVKM come from the germline V gene. The J segment lost 3 bases and the V segment lost 6 bases, leaving 7 bases of the junction unmatched. The CDR3 runs to 14 residues.

The CDR3 loop reads CASSSLDTYNQPQHF. In DNA, the CDR3 is TGTGCCAGCAGCTCCTTGGACACATACAATCAGCCCCAGCATTTT. The chain couples TRBV5-6 to TRBJ1-5; weak D call: TRBD1 (5 bases). Trimming stripped 3 bases from V and 3 bases from J, with 13 bases between. CDR3 length: 15 amino acids. CDR1 and CDR2 from the germline V gene are SGHDT and YYEEEE.

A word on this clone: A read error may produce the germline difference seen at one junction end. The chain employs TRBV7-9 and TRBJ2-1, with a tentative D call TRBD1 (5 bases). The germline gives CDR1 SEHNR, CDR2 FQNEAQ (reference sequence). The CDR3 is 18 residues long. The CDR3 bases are TGTTCCAGCAGCTTAGGCAGGGTATCCCGCGAGACTGGGGATGAGCAGTTCTTC. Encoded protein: CSSSLGRVSRETGDEQFF.

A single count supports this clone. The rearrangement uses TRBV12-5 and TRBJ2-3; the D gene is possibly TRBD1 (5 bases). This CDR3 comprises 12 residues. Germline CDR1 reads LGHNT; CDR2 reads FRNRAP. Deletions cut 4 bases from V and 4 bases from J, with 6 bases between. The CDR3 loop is CASGSRADTQYF. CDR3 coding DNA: TGTGCTAGTGGTTCCAGGGCAGATACGCAGTATTTT.

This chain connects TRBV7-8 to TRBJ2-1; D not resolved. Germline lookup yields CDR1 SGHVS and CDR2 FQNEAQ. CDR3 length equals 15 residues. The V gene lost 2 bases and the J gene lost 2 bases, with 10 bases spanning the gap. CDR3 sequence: CASSLSGGAYNEQFF. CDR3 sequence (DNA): TGTGCCAGCAGCTTATCAGGTGGCGCCTACAATGAGCAGTTCTTC.

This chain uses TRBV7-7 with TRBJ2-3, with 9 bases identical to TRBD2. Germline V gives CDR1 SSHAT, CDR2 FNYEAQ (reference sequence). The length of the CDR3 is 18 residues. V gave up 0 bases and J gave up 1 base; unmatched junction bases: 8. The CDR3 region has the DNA TGTGCCAGCAGCTTAGCGTCTGGCGGGGGGGCCGGCACAGATACGCAGTATTTT. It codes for CASSLASGGGAGTDTQYF.

As DNA, the CDR3 is TGTGCCAGCAGGGATGGAGGGCAGGGAGATTCACCCCTCCACTTT. Protein: CASRDGGQGDSPLHF. The chain recombines TRBV6-6 with TRBJ1-6, with a weak D call TRBD1 (5 bases). Germline assignment: CDR1 MNHNY and CDR2 SVGAGI (reference sequence). The V end was cut by 6 bases, the J end by 8 bases, with 17 bases between. The CDR3 loop spans 15 amino acids.

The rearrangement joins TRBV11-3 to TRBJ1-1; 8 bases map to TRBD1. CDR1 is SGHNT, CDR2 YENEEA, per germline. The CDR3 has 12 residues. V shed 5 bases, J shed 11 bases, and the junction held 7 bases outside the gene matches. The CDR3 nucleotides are TGTGCCAGCAGCCCCTCAGGGGGCGCGGCTTTCTTT. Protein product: CASSPSGGAAFF.